This T cell receptor (beta chain) was found in a study of spatial heterogeneity in lung cancer. General study findings and limits: Within tumors, counts of expanded alpha and beta TCRs tracked tumor mutation counts.

Regarding time point: sample taken at primary tumor resection. Samples came from roughly 75 TRACERx patients with untreated early-stage lung cancer. A unique molecular identifier was carried by every single TCR cDNA molecule. From the 5' RACE reads, TCRdb called clonotypes with MiXCR, one entry per CDR3 protein. The sample yields fewer than 20,000 distinct CDR3 sequences, roughly 7% seen once. The CDR3 length is 15 residues. CDR1 is MNHEY and CDR2 is SMNVEV in the germline V gene (reference sequence). Trimming left V 8 bases short and J 0 bases short, with 17 bases between. This clonotype is medium-sized (0.01 to 0.1%) by share. The antigen remains undetermined.

The genes are TRBV27 and TRBJ2-7; D unclear. The source of this sequence is a female donor with early-stage non-small cell lung cancer. Sequencing used lung tumor tissue, obtained at surgery. CDR3: CASRIRPDSSYEQYF. The CDR3 DNA reads TGTGCCAGCCGAATCAGGCCCGATAGCTCCTACGAGCAGTACTTC.